One sample yielded the 30 T cell receptor beta chains listed below, sequenced in a study of cytomegalovirus exposure and HLA in healthy donors. The PCR made use of 60 Vbeta and 13 Jbeta primers. Only in-frame clones appear in the TCRdb table, and some are missing; sequencing was by immunoSEQ multiplex PCR. Among about 190,000 clones listed, about 85% were seen once. Material for sequencing was PBMCs. The receptors originated from a woman aged 45-59 years in good health and CMV-seronegative.

CDR3 in amino acids: CASTKPTDYGYTF. The CDR3 DNA follows: TGTGCCAGCACCAAACCGACAGACTATGGCTACACCTTC. The chain recombines TRBV2 with TRBJ1-2, with a weak D call TRBD1 (5 bases). The CDR3 length is 13 residues. Trimming shortened V by 7 bases and J by 3 bases, and 12 bases separated the two germline ends. Per germline, CDR1 SNHLY and CDR2 FYNNEI.

This clone was observed once. This chain joins TRBV7-3 and TRBJ2-5, with TRBD1 matching 7 bases. The CDR3 runs 14 residues. The germline gives CDR1 SGHTA, CDR2 FQGTGA. V lost 5 bases to trimming and J lost 2 bases; unmatched junction nucleotides: 5. CDR3 protein: CASSPRDSQETQYF. Here the CDR3 DNA reads TGTGCCAGCAGCCCAAGGGACAGTCAAGAGACCCAGTACTTC.

The chain has TRBV7-2 and TRBJ2-7; 12 bases line up with TRBD2. Losses at the gene ends were 2 bases for V and 2 bases for J; bases not matched to a gene: 4. This CDR3 has 16 residues. Germline V lookup: CDR1 SGHTA, CDR2 FQGNSA. In DNA form, the CDR3 reads TGTGCCAGCAGCTTACTACTAGCGGGGGGTGCCTACGAGCAGTACTTC. It is translated as CASSLLLAGGAYEQYF.

This chain uses TRBV6-5 with TRBJ2-3, with 9 bases matching TRBD2. CDR3 length: 16 residues. V was clipped by 0 bases and J by 5 bases; unmatched bases: 6. Germline CDR1 reads MNHEY; CDR2 reads SVGAGI. The CDR3 here is CASSYSTSGSQDTQYF. In nucleotides, the CDR3 is TGTGCCAGCAGTTACTCGACTAGCGGTTCGCAAGATACGCAGTATTTT.

At least ten counts were recorded for this clone. The genes are TRBV4-1 and TRBJ1-4, with D hard to call. The CDR3 runs 12 residues. Germline-derived CDR1 and CDR2 are MGHRA and YSYEKL. The V and J ends lost 2 bases and 11 bases respectively, with 9 bases between them. The CDR3, as DNA: TGCGCCAGCAGCCAAACGGTCGGGAAACTGTTTTTT. Translating gives CASSQTVGKLFF.

This clone was counted only a few times. The chain is built from TRBV4-3 and TRBJ1-1, with TRBD1 as a possible D gene (5 bases). V gave up 0 bases and J gave up 1 base, with 12 bases separating them. The germline gives CDR1 LGHNA, CDR2 YSLEER. The CDR3 sequence is 16 residues long. The CDR3 region has the DNA TGCGCCAGCAGCCAAGATCAGGGCGCAAGGAACACTGAAGCTTTCTTT. As protein: CASSQDQGARNTEAFF.

Comments on this clone: A read error may account for a junction end that differs from germline. V gene TRBV5-1 combines with J gene TRBJ2-2; possible D gene TRBD2, 5 bases. The CDR3 runs to 11 residues. CDR1 and CDR2 (germline): SGHRS, YFSETQ. The CDR3 loop reads CASSVTGELSF. The DNA for the CDR3 is TGCGCCAGCAGCGTCACCGGGGAGCTGTCTTTT.

The J gene is TRBJ1-3, the V gene TRBV7-9, with 12 bases that match TRBD1. V dropped 5 bases and J dropped 3; count of bases not matched to a gene: 5. The CDR3 contains 16 residues. Germline assignment: CDR1 SEHNR and CDR2 FQNEAQ (reference sequence). The CDR3 loop is CASSRGTGGFGNTIYF. The CDR3 DNA sequence: TGTGCCAGCAGCAGAGGGACAGGGGGCTTTGGAAACACCATATATTTT.

The rearrangement uses TRBV15 and TRBJ2-3; 7 positions match TRBD1. Germline V gene data show CDR1 as LNHNV and CDR2 as YYDKDF (reference sequence). The junction had 8 bases not matched to a gene; V was cut back by 3 bases and J by 5 bases. The CDR3 covers 15 residues. The CDR3 reads CATSRRQGALDTQYF. In nucleotides, the CDR3 is TGTGCCACCAGCAGGAGACAGGGAGCTTTAGATACGCAGTATTTT.

This clone is a singleton in its sample. This chain uses TRBV7-2 with TRBJ2-7; 11 positions match TRBD1. Germline-derived CDR1 and CDR2 are SGHTA and FQGNSA. The ends lost 6 bases at V and 6 bases at J; junction bases unmatched: 13. The CDR3 consists of 16 residues. CDR3 region: CASRPRAGTGGFEQYF. The CDR3 bases are TGTGCCAGCAGGCCCCGGGCCGGGACAGGGGGTTTCGAGCAGTACTTC.

This clone has just a few counts. This chain connects TRBV7-6 to TRBJ1-3; D is unresolved. The CDR3 extends over 16 amino acids. Germline loops: CDR1 SGHVS, CDR2 FNYEAQ. Trimming removed 6 bases at V and 3 bases at J, with 18 bases between. CDR3 coding DNA: TGTGCCAGCAGTTCCGGGAGATTATGGATTGGAAACACCATATATTTT. This encodes CASSSGRLWIGNTIYF. The entire variable domain, with the rest obtained from reference TRBV7-6 and TRBJ1-3, is as follows: GAGVSQSPRYKVTKRGQDVALRCDPISGHVSLYWYRQALGQGPEFLTYFNYEAQQDKSGLPNDRFSAERPEGSISTLTIQRTEQRDSAMYRCASSSGRLWIGNTIYFGEGSWLTVV.

This sequence joins TRBV5-8 and TRBJ2-3; D unresolved. This CDR3 region has 12 residues. Trimming shortened V by 4 bases and J by 3 bases, and 6 bases separated the two germline ends. Germline lookup yields CDR1 SGHTS and CDR2 YDEGEE. The CDR3 region has the DNA TGTGCCAGCAGCCTATGGACAGATACGCAGTATTTT. Translated: CASSLWTDTQYF.

The chain uses TRBV7-2 and TRBJ1-2; weak D call: TRBD1 (5 bases). The CDR3 length is 14 residues. The germline V and J ends were trimmed by 1 base and 9 bases, with 15 bases remaining between them. Germline CDR1 SGHTA, CDR2 FQGNSA. The DNA of the CDR3 is TGTGCCAGCAGCTTAGAAGGGCAGGGAAGAAGCTACACCTTC. This sequence encodes CASSLEGQGRSYTF.

V usage is TRBV7-8 and J usage is TRBJ2-1; 7 nucleotides line up with TRBD2. V lost 0 bases to trimming and J lost 2 bases; unmatched junction nucleotides: 1. The CDR3 runs 15 residues. The germline CDR1 and CDR2 sequences are SGHVS and FQNEAQ. Written as DNA, the CDR3 is TGTGCCAGCAGCTTAGCGGGGGGGGCCTACAATGAGCAGTTCTTC. Translating it yields CASSLAGGAYNEQFF. Variable domain in full (rest from reference TRBV7-8 and TRBJ2-1): GAGVSQSPRYKVAKRGQDVALRCDPISGHVSLFWYQQALGQGPEFLTYFQNEAQLDKSGLPSDRFFAERPEGSVSTLKIQRTQQEDSAVYLCASSLAGGAYNEQFFGPGTRLTVL.

V is TRBV5-1 and J is TRBJ2-1, with D possibly matching TRBD2 (7 bases). V dropped 0 bases and J dropped 4 bases, with 14 bases sitting between them. The CDR3 has 16 residues. In germline, CDR1 is SGHRS, CDR2 YFSETQ. The CDR3 sequence is CASSLEVGGPYNEQFF. The CDR3 DNA is TGCGCCAGCAGCTTGGAGGTCGGGGGGCCGTACAATGAGCAGTTCTTC.

This chain joins TRBV9 and TRBJ2-7; D might be TRBD1 (6 bases). Trimming shortened V by 2 bases and J by 3 bases, and 15 bases separated the two germline ends. The V gene's germline CDR1 is SGDLS and CDR2 YYNGEE. The CDR3 contains 15 residues. Here the CDR3 DNA reads TGTGCCAGCAGCGTGGACAGCGGCGCCATCTACGAGCAGTACTTC. Translation gives CASSVDSGAIYEQYF. Complete variable domain (other parts from reference TRBV9 and TRBJ2-7): DSGVTQTPKHLITATGQRVTLRCSPRSGDLSVYWYQQSLDQGLQFLIQYYNGEERAKGNILERFSAQQFPDLHSELNLSSLELGDSALYFCASSVDSGAIYEQYFGPGTRLTVT.

This chain joins TRBV9 and TRBJ2-1; TRBD1 matches at 8 bases. The CDR3 sequence is 14 residues long. In germline, CDR1 is SGDLS, CDR2 YYNGEE. J was trimmed by 8 bases and V by 7 bases; bases with no gene match: 11. The CDR3 DNA reads as TGTGCCAGCTCCAGGGGGCCAGTCTTAGATGAGCAGTTCTTC. Its protein product is CASSRGPVLDEQFF. The complete variable domain, with remaining parts taken from reference TRBV9 and TRBJ2-1, reads DSGVTQTPKHLITATGQRVTLRCSPRSGDLSVYWYQQSLDQGLQFLIQYYNGEERAKGNILERFSAQQFPDLHSELNLSSLELGDSALYFCASSRGPVLDEQFFGPGTRLTVL.

The chain links TRBV7-6 to TRBJ1-2; TRBD1 aligns across 8 bases. J gave up 2 bases and V 1 base, and 3 bases lay outside the gene matches. This CDR3 comprises 15 residues. Germline V lookup: CDR1 SGHVS, CDR2 FNYEAQ. The CDR3 loop is CASSLDTGGNYGYTF. The CDR3 nucleotides read TGTGCCAGCAGCTTAGATACAGGGGGGAACTATGGCTACACCTTC. The complete variable domain, with remaining parts taken from reference TRBV7-6 and TRBJ1-2, reads GAGVSQSPRYKVTKRGQDVALRCDPISGHVSLYWYRQALGQGPEFLTYFNYEAQQDKSGLPNDRFSAERPEGSISTLTIQRTEQRDSAMYRCASSLDTGGNYGYTFGSGTRLTVV.

The chain has TRBV9 and TRBJ2-5; D is perhaps TRBD2 (5 bases). This CDR3 contains 15 residues. CDR1 is SGDLS, CDR2 YYNGEE, per germline. The ends were cut back, 0 bases at V and 2 bases at J, with 11 bases in the middle. CDR3 region: CASSVVGSVQETQYF. The CDR3 region has the DNA TGTGCCAGCAGCGTAGTAGGTAGCGTGCAAGAGACCCAGTACTTC.

The gene calls are TRBV6-5 and TRBJ2-5; D is perhaps TRBD2 (5 bases). This CDR3 region has 14 residues. V dropped 4 bases and J dropped 3 bases, with 12 bases sitting between them. CDR1 is MNHEY and CDR2 is SVGAGI in the germline V gene. The CDR3 DNA is TGTGCCAGCAGTTCCGGACTCGGAGAAGAGACCCAGTACTTC. Translated: CASSSGLGEETQYF.

V and J are TRBV5-1 and TRBJ2-3; 7 positions match TRBD1. Germline CDR1 SGHRS, CDR2 YFSETQ. V shed 8 bases and J 0 bases; nucleotides not matched to a gene: 9. This CDR3 spans 15 amino acids. CDR3 sequence reads: CASIKGAPSTDTQYF. The CDR3 DNA sequence: TGCGCCAGTATTAAGGGGGCACCTAGCACAGATACGCAGTATTTT.

This clone was seen only a few times. The CDR3 here is CASSQSGLSSYEQYF. DNA of the CDR3: TGTGCCAGCAGTCAAAGCGGCCTCAGCTCCTACGAGCAGTACTTC. The chain combines TRBV2 with TRBJ2-7, with D possibly being TRBD2 (5 bases). V lost 5 bases to trimming and J lost 0 bases, with 14 bases between them. This CDR3 contains 15 residues. The germline V gene encodes CDR1 SNHLY and CDR2 FYNNEI.

The V and J genes are TRBV4-3 and TRBJ2-5, with TRBD2 identical over 11 bases. The junction had 6 bases not matched to a gene; V was cut back by 1 base and J by 2 bases. CDR1 and CDR2 from the germline V gene are LGHNA and YSLEER. The CDR3 is made up of 17 amino acids. Written as DNA, the CDR3 is TGCGCCAGCAGCCAAGCCCTTACTAGCGGGGGACAAGAGACCCAGTACTTC. It specifies CASSQALTSGGQETQYF.

The chain has TRBV5-8 and TRBJ1-2, with TRBD1 matching 9 bases. Germline loops: CDR1 SGHTS, CDR2 YDEGEE. This CDR3 contains 15 residues. With 5 bases clipped from V and 7 bases from J, the junction kept 12 bases outside the gene matches. Here the CDR3 DNA reads TGTGCCAGCAGGCGACGGGGACAGGGCACGACTGGCTACACCTTC. This gives the protein CASRRRGQGTTGYTF.

V is TRBV4-2 and J is TRBJ2-1; 10 bases map to TRBD1. The CDR3 loop spans 15 amino acids. V lost 4 bases, J lost 5 bases, and 5 bases stayed unmatched. CDR1 and CDR2 from the germline V gene are LGHNA and YNFKEQ. Written as DNA, the CDR3 is TGTGCCAGCAGCCGACCGGGACAGGGGAACAATGAGCAGTTCTTC. This gives the protein CASSRPGQGNNEQFF.

The rearrangement links TRBV6-5 to TRBJ2-5, with a weak D call TRBD1 (6 bases). The V end was cut by 4 bases, the J end by 11 bases, with 17 bases between. The CDR3 extends over 13 amino acids. Germline V gives CDR1 MNHEY, CDR2 SVGAGI. CDR3 residues: CASSSTGPGEQYF. For the CDR3, the DNA is TGTGCCAGCAGTTCCACAGGGCCCGGGGAGCAGTACTTC.

The chain joins TRBV7-2 to TRBJ1-6, with a possible D match to TRBD1 (5 bases). The germline V and J ends were trimmed by 5 bases and 13 bases, with 18 bases remaining between them. The CDR3 extends over 14 amino acids. Germline assignment: CDR1 SGHTA and CDR2 FQGNSA. CDR3 in DNA: TGTGCCAGCAGCCGGAACAGGTCCGCGGGGCCCCTCCACTTT. Its protein product is CASSRNRSAGPLHF. The entire variable domain, with the rest obtained from reference TRBV7-2 and TRBJ1-6, is as follows: GAGVSQSPSNKVTEKGKDVELRCDPISGHTALYWYRQSLGQGLEFLIYFQGNSAPDKSGLPSDRFSAERTGGSVSTLTIQRTQQEDSAVYLCASSRNRSAGPLHFGNGTRLTVT.

This chain links TRBV28 with TRBJ1-1, with 10 positions matching TRBD1. V was pared by 8 bases and J by 4 bases, with 10 bases of the junction left unmatched. CDR1 is MDHEN and CDR2 is SYDVKM in the germline V gene. The CDR3 totals 15 residues. CDR3 coding DNA: TGTGCCAGCCACGACAGGGGGCGAGGGATCACTGAAGCTTTCTTT. Encoded protein: CASHDRGRGITEAFF. Full variable domain (remainder filled in from reference TRBV28 and TRBJ1-1): DVKVTQSSRYLVKRTGEKVFLECVQDMDHENMFWYRQDPGLGLRLIYFSYDVKMKEKGDIPEGYSVSREKKERFSLILESASTNQTSMYLCASHDRGRGITEAFFGQGTRLTVV.

This chain joins TRBV7-2 and TRBJ2-1, with TRBD2 identical over 12 bases. Germline V gives CDR1 SGHTA, CDR2 FQGNSA. The CDR3 spans 15 residues. The V and J ends lost 5 bases and 9 bases, in that order; junction bases with no gene match: 8. Written as DNA, the CDR3 is TGTGCCAGCAGCACATCTAGCGGGGGGGCTGGTGAGCAGTTCTTC. Translation: CASSTSSGGAGEQFF.

This chain uses TRBV19 with TRBJ1-1, with TRBD1 as a possible D gene (5 bases). The CDR3 consists of 14 residues. CDR1 is LNHDA, CDR2 SQIVND, per germline (reference sequence). Trimming shortened V by 2 bases and J by 0 bases, and 7 bases separated the two germline ends. This CDR3 is CASSIQGLNTEAFF. The CDR3 bases are TGTGCCAGTAGTATACAGGGATTGAACACTGAAGCTTTCTTT.